This record looks at one T cell receptor beta chain sequence and its context. This clonotype was counted only a few times. The antigen it recognizes is unknown. The record has no base qualities; no much larger clone is one base away. TCR cDNA was synthesized by 5'RACE template switching, which introduced a universal primer site and unique molecular identifiers. Priming of cDNA synthesis was performed from both the TCR alpha and TCR beta constant segments. Libraries were amplified in two PCR steps, with sample barcodes and sequencing adapters added in the second step. Sequencing of libraries was performed on Illumina HiSeq 2500 (2x100 bp) or NovaSeq (2x150 bp). Regarding the original processing steps: Reads were demultiplexed and collapsed into UMI consensus sequences with MIGEC, and V(D)J alignment was performed with MiXCR. Using edgeR on replicate PBMC samples, clonotypes were called vaccine-responding if FDR was below 0.01 and the log2 fold change was above 5 up to day 15. Each bulk clonotype received a CD4 or CD8 identity based on whether the sequenced CD4 or CD8 repertoire contained that clonotype at higher abundance. TCRdb took the public reads, trimmed them with fastp at Q25, ran MiXCR for clone calling and kept in-frame beta chains. CDR3 protein sequences are deduplicated, and each keeps its most common genes and DNA. The V and J calls reflect TCRdb's pipeline rather than the authors' work. This sample gives 450,000 to 650,000 distinct CDR3 sequences in total; about 14% of them show up just once. Together, the top ten hold around an eighth of the sample.

The data originate from a study of T cells after yellow fever vaccination (dated by TCRdb to about 2019). Broadly, across the study: The SMART-Seq v4 Ultra Low Input RNA kit was used to prepare libraries from fractions with low cell numbers. The cohort comprised two healthy male donors, one aged 18 to 30 and one aged 30 to 40 years. Bulk TCR alpha and beta repertoires were sequenced longitudinally to track T-cell clones before and after primary and booster YFV17D yellow fever vaccination. Bulk PBMC replicates and cell subsets were isolated from blood drawn at multiple timepoints before and after both primary and secondary immunization.

The treatment or condition label for this specimen denotes: live attenuated yellow fever vaccine strain. Two biological replicates of bulk PBMCs were collected at each blood-draw timepoint. A standard Ficoll-Paque protocol was used to isolate PBMCs from peripheral blood. TriZol was used to extract RNA from bulk PBMCs, CD4 and CD8 fractions, and dextramer-positive and dextramer-negative fractions. Overall results and qualifications from the work: Because abundant contaminating clonotypes from the bulk population could be contained in FACS-sorted repertoires, computational filtering was required. Most clones expanded after primary vaccination (around 96% of CD4 and 70% to 90% of CD8) were re-detected after the booster, suggesting that broad memory maintenance occurred. The study included only two donors, which limits how far the findings can be generalized. A small fraction of clonotypes showed up in both the CD4 and CD8 compartments, probably as a result of convergent recombination. Compared with the primary T-cell response, the secondary T-cell response was weaker but faster, peaking on day 5 rather than day 15.

Relative to germline, V is missing 2 bases and J is missing 8 bases, with 12 bases of the junction outside any gene match. The CDR3, cysteine through phenylalanine, is 16 amino acids long. The sequence is cut down to CDR3 DNA, 48 bases in frame from base 1. From the germline V gene (reference sequence), CDR1 is LNHNV and CDR2 is YYDKDF. The source is a young man who received the YFV17D yellow fever vaccine. Here the sequenced sample was PBMCs, taken on the day of the yellow fever booster vaccination. The chain links TRBV15 with TRBJ2-1, and TRBD1 aligns with 7 junction nucleotides. The CDR3 protein is CATSRSSPRQGDEQFF. The DNA reads as follows: TGTGCCACCAGCAGATCATCACCGAGACAGGGCGATGAGCAGTTCTTC.